The next 15 T cell receptor beta chains were all read from a single sample in a study of blood T cell repertoires in COVID-19 (TCRdb year 2020). Library preparation was by the immunoSEQ multiplex PCR assay. TCRdb re-hosts the immuneACCESS table, in-frame sequences only. Its copies lack some clones; in the studies checked, an unresolved V gene accounts for under half of them, and the cause for the rest is not known. The sample table shows about 130,000 clones, and around 87% are seen once. More than 3.5% of the sample is held by the ten biggest clonotypes. The sequenced sample consisted of peripheral blood. The source of these receptors is a woman between 55 and 75 years old with acute or convalescent COVID-19.

The V call is TRBV27, the J call TRBJ2-2; TRBD2 agrees at 14 bases. With 5 bases clipped from V and 7 bases from J, the junction kept 3 bases outside the gene matches. This CDR3 comprises 15 residues. Per the germline V gene, CDR1 is MNHEY and CDR2 is SMNVEV (reference sequence). This chain's CDR3 is CASSPTSGRVGELFF. The CDR3 DNA reads TGTGCCAGCAGTCCGACTAGCGGGAGGGTCGGGGAGCTGTTTTTT.

The chain is built from TRBV11-3 and TRBJ1-1; 8 nucleotides agree with TRBD1. The CDR3 extends over 14 amino acids. Germline trimming cut 3 bases from V and 1 base from J; bases unmatched to any gene: 1. CDR1 is SGHNT, CDR2 YENEEA, per germline. For the CDR3, the DNA is TGTGCCAGCAGCTTCAGGGGGCCGAACACTGAAGCTTTCTTT. This translates into CASSFRGPNTEAFF.

This clone was seen a handful of times. CDR3 bases: TGTGCCTGGAGTAAAGGCAGGACTAACTATGGCTACACCTTC. Its translation is CAWSKGRTNYGYTF. The chain is built from TRBV30 and TRBJ1-2; D not resolved. This CDR3 comprises 14 residues. V shed 2 bases and J shed 0 bases, with 10 bases lying between them. CDR1 and CDR2 from the germline V gene are GTSNPN and SVGIG (reference sequence).

The chain links TRBV11-1 to TRBJ2-1; the match to TRBD1 covers 9 bases. Looked up from germline, CDR1 is SGHAT and CDR2 is FQDESV (reference sequence). CDR3 length: 15 amino acids. Trimming cost V 0 bases and J 11 bases; bases outside gene matches: 8. The CDR3 here is CASSLAGTGSYKQFF. CDR3 DNA sequence: TGTGCCAGCAGCTTAGCGGGGACAGGGTCGTATAAGCAGTTCTTC.

Only one count was recorded for this clone. The V and J genes are TRBV3-1 (or the pseudogene TRBV3-2) and TRBJ2-1; D gene uncertain. The V gene lost 3 bases and the J gene lost 4 bases, with 10 bases spanning the gap. Germline V gives CDR1 LGHDT, CDR2 YNNKEL (reference sequence). CDR3 size: 14 residues. The CDR3 loop reads CASSQLAPYNEQFF. For the CDR3, the DNA is TGTGCCAGCAGCCAGTTGGCCCCATACAATGAGCAGTTCTTC.

This clone has just one count. The chain uses TRBV19 and TRBJ2-7; D may be TRBD1 (7 bases). The CDR3 runs 15 residues. V was cut by 0 bases and J by 1 base, with 10 bases left in between. Germline V CDR1 and CDR2: LNHDA, SQIVND (reference sequence). The DNA for the CDR3 is TGTGCCAGTAGTATAGAACCAGGGGGGTCCTACGAGCAGTACTTC. Protein sequence: CASSIEPGGSYEQYF.

The chain is built from TRBV6-5 and TRBJ2-7; TRBD2 is a possible D gene (5 bases). The germline CDR1 and CDR2 sequences are MNHEY and SVGAGI. The CDR3 covers 15 residues. Trimming cost V 7 bases and J 7 bases, with 23 bases left between them. CDR3 region: CASTPEGRRKKEQYF. CDR3 DNA sequence: TGTGCCAGCACCCCCGAGGGTCGGCGTAAAAAGGAGCAGTACTTC.

The CDR3 DNA follows: TGCGCCAGCAGCTTCAAACAGGGCCACGAGCAGTACTTC. It encodes CASSFKQGHEQYF. The rearrangement links TRBV5-1 to TRBJ2-7; D possibly corresponds to TRBD1 (6 bases). Trimming removed 2 bases at V and 5 bases at J, with 11 bases between. CDR3 size: 13 residues. Germline V gene lookup returns CDR1 SGHRS and CDR2 YFSETQ.

The chain joins TRBV11-3 to TRBJ2-5; D is unresolved. This CDR3 comprises 11 residues. Germline CDR1 SGHNT, CDR2 YENEEA. Trimming left V 0 bases short and J 9 bases short, with 5 bases between. For the CDR3, the DNA is TGTGCCAGCAGCTTAGAGGCGGCCCAGTACTTC. As protein: CASSLEAAQYF.

This chain joins TRBV5-6 and TRBJ1-5, with 9 positions matching TRBD1. Trimming at V came to 4 bases and at J to 4 bases, leaving 6 bases not matched to a gene. Germline CDR1 reads SGHDT; CDR2 reads YYEEEE. The CDR3 extends over 15 amino acids. CDR3: CASSRGQGLNQPQHF. CDR3 in DNA: TGTGCCAGCAGCCGGGGACAGGGTCTGAATCAGCCCCAGCATTTT. The whole variable domain, filled in from reference TRBV5-6 and TRBJ1-5, reads DAGVTQSPTHLIKTRGQQVTLRCSPKSGHDTVSWYQQALGQGPQFIFQYYEEEERQRGNFPDRFSGHQFPNYSSELNVNALLLGDSALYLCASSRGQGLNQPQHFGDGTRLSIL.

The chain employs TRBV6-4 and TRBJ2-3; 7 bases fit TRBD2. The CDR3 totals 14 residues. Germline-derived CDR1 and CDR2 are MRHNA and SNTAGT. Trimming cost V 8 bases and J 2 bases; bases outside gene matches: 7. The DNA for the CDR3 is TGTGCCAGCCAGCGGGATACGAACACAGATACGCAGTATTTT. It encodes CASQRDTNTDTQYF.

The chain uses TRBV6-6 and TRBJ1-1; tentatively, D is TRBD1 (6 bases). Trimming removed 5 bases at V and 1 base at J, with 20 bases between. The V gene's germline CDR1 is MNHNY and CDR2 SVGAGI (reference sequence). The length of the CDR3 is 17 residues. The CDR3 DNA reads TGTGCCAGCAGTCTAACTGGACAGAGTAGCCGGAACACTGAAGCTTTCTTT. Its protein is CASSLTGQSSRNTEAFF.

The chain combines TRBV3-1 (or the pseudogene TRBV3-2) with TRBJ2-1; 10 bases agree with TRBD2. The germline V gene encodes CDR1 LGHDT and CDR2 YNNKEL (reference sequence). This CDR3 has 17 amino acids. V dropped 8 bases and J dropped 7; count of bases not matched to a gene: 17. CDR3 sequence reads: CASSDTSGIMRLNEQFF. The CDR3 DNA is TGTGCCAGCTCGGACACTAGCGGGATAATGAGGTTAAATGAGCAGTTCTTC.

The chain links TRBV19 to TRBJ1-1, with D possibly being TRBD1 (5 bases). The CDR3 is 14 amino acids. Germline V gene sequence: CDR1 LNHDA, CDR2 SQIVND (reference sequence). The V and J ends lost 5 bases and 4 bases respectively, with 14 bases between them. CDR3 residues: CASSPRVGLTEAFF. The CDR3, as DNA: TGTGCCAGTAGTCCCAGGGTCGGGCTCACTGAAGCTTTCTTT.

V usage is TRBV27 and J usage is TRBJ2-6; weak D call: TRBD1 (5 bases). The CDR3 contains 17 residues. V was shortened by 4 bases and J by 0 bases, with 13 bases between the two germline ends. Germline V gene sequence: CDR1 MNHEY, CDR2 SMNVEV (reference sequence). Here the CDR3 reads CASSSGQFLSGANVLTF. DNA of the CDR3: TGTGCCAGCAGTTCAGGACAATTCCTCTCTGGGGCCAACGTCCTGACTTTC.